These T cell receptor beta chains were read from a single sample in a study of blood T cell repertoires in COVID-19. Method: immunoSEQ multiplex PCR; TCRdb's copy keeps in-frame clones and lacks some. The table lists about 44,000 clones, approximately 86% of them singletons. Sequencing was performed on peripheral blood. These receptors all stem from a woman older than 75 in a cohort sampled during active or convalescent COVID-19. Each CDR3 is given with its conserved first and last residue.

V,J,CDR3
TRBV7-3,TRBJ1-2,CASSSRQGIGGYTF
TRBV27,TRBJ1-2,CASSLRLRGGYGYTF
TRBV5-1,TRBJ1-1,CASSLRQDTTEAFF
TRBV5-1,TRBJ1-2,CASSLTTGETNYGYTF
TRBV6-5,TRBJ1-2,CASTFQHTTNYGYTF
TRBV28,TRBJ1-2,CASSLNSHYGYTF
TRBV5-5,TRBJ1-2,CASSWGDRGRLDGYTF
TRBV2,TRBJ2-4,CASIPRTGQAKNIQYF
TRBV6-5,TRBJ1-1,CASSPYMVGEAFF
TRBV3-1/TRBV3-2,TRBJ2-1,CASSQLSGPYNEQFF
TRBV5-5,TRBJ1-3,CASSFRGNSGNTIYF
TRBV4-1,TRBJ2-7,CASSQDLLSELTYEQYF
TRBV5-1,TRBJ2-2,CASADRDTGELFF
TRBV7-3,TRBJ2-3,CASSLNERGTLRTDTQYF
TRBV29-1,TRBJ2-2,CSVGDRGQTGELFF
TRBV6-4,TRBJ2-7,CASPQTRREREQYF
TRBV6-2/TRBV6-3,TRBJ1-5,CASSYSPGRLDTSNQPQHF
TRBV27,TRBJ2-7,CASSPGTGGWYEQYF
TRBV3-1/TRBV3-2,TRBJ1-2,CASSQDQGAPGGYTF
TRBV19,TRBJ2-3,CASCGGGADTQYF
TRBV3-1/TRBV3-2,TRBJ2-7,CASSRRGSGSSYEQYF
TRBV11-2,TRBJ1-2,CASSSGQAKNYGYTF
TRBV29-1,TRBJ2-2,CSVAGRQNTGELFF
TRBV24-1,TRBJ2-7,CATSDQDRVFYEQYF
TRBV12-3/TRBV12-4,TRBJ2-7,CASSSGSREQYF
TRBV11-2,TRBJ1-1,CASSLDTFPPMNTEAFF
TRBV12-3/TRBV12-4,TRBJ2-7,CASSPPLREQYF
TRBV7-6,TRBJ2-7,CASSLASTGAPYEQYF
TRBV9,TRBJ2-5,CASSLQAQETQYF
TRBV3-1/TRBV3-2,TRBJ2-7,CASSPTIYEQYF
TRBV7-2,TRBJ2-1,CASSPSGSSYNEQFF
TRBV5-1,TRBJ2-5,CASSSSGQEETQYF
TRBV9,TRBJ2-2,CASSVGEGAANTGELFF
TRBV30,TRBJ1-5,CAWTGARGNQPQHF
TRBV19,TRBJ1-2,CASSIRTGKSGYTF
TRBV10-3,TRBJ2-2,CAISGQGLGAGELFF
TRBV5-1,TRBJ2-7,CASSVSVAGSSYEQYF
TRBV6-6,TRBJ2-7,CACTRSSSYEQYF
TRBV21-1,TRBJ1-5,CASSNWAFRSTGPVFWGQPQHF
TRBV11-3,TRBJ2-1,CASSSPAGEGGYNEQFF
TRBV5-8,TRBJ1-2,CASSRGASPSRGYTF
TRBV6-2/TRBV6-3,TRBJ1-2,CASSSFTSGRRDYGYTF
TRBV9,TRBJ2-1,CASSLRGSGTHNEQFF
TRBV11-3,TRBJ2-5,CASQPGQGRETQYF
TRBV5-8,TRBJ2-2,CASSLDRANTGELFF
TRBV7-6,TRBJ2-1,CASSLSTSGRAEWGSYNEQFF
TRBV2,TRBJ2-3,CASSGGGGNTDTQYF
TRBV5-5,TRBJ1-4,CASSLVWSGGFTEKLFF
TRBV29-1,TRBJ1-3,CSVDKRSFSGNTIYF
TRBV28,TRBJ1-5,CASSLTGVGQPQHF
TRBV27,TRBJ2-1,CASSFGLANNEQFF
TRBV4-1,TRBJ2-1,CASSPHASGGYNEQFF